The 3 T cell receptor beta chains below come from one sample, sequenced in a study of T cell responses to AZD1222 COVID-19 vaccine. Profiled with immunoSEQ multiplex PCR; TCRdb holds only in-frame clones, not every one. The sample has roughly 100,000 clones, 90% seen once; the top ten hold about 5%. The specimen was peripheral blood, collected on day 0 of AZD1222 vaccination. The receptors here all came from an adult in good health.

The chain joins TRBV7-3 to TRBJ2-1; perhaps TRBD1 as D (5 bases). Between the trimmed V and J ends, which lost 2 bases and 5 bases, there was a span of 7 bases. This CDR3 contains 13 residues. Per the germline V gene, CDR1 is SGHTA and CDR2 is FQGTGA. The CDR3 coding sequence is TGTGCCAGCAGCTTAGCCAGGGACAATGAGCAGTTCTTC. It codes for CASSLARDNEQFF.

This sequence joins TRBV7-2 and TRBJ2-7; possible D gene TRBD1, 5 bases. Trimming cost V 2 bases and J 4 bases, with 6 bases left between them. The germline CDR1 and CDR2 sequences are SGHTA and FQGNSA. The CDR3 consists of 12 residues. CDR3 protein: CASSLQGYEQYF. The DNA of the CDR3 is TGTGCCAGCAGCTTACAGGGTTACGAGCAGTACTTC.

The V gene is TRBV6-2 or TRBV6-3, the J gene TRBJ1-5; D might be TRBD1 (6 bases). The germline gives CDR1 MNHEY, CDR2 SVGEGT. Trimming removed 5 bases at V and 11 bases at J, with 10 bases between. The CDR3 length is 11 residues. CDR3 in DNA: TGTGCCAGCAGTCAGGGGAGCACCCAGCATTTT. Its protein product is CASSQGSTQHF.